The present T cell receptor (beta chain) was sequenced within a study of Ad26.COV2.S vaccination and SARS-CoV-2 variants. This clone has only a few counts. With 2 bases removed from V and 5 bases from J, the gap between germline ends came to 10 bases. CDR1 SEHNR and CDR2 FQNEAQ come from the germline V gene (reference sequence). The CDR3 is 15 amino acids. As for treatment: roughly 20 received Ad26.COV2.S at low or high dose, single or two shots; about 5 received placebo; per-sample allocation not given. Specimen acquisition occurred on day 63 following the initial vaccine or placebo injection. Data came from immunoSEQ multiplex PCR; TCRdb stores just in-frame clones and leaves some out. The sample lists about 320,000 clones; about 85% were seen once.

The chain combines TRBV7-9 with TRBJ1-6, with D perhaps TRBD1 (5 bases). This clonotype was sampled from a person between 18 and 65 years old who received the Ad26.COV2.S COVID-19 vaccine or a placebo. The sequenced sample was peripheral blood, obtained in a trial of Ad26.COV2.S vaccine versus placebo. This CDR3 reads CASSLNAGHNSPLHF. The CDR3 bases are TGTGCCAGCAGCTTAAATGCAGGGCATAATTCACCCCTCCACTTT.